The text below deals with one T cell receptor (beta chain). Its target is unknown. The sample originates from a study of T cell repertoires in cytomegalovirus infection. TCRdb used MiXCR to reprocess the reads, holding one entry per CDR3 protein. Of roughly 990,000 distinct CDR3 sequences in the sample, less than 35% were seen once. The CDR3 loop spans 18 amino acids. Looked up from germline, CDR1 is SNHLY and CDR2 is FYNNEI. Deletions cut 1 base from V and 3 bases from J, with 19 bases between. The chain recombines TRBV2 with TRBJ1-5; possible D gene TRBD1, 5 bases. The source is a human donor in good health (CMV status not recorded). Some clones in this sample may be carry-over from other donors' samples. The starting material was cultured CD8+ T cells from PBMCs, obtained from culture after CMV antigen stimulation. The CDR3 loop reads CASSEGGALGGINQPQHF. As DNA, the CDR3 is TGTGCCAGCAGTGAAGGGGGAGCTTTGGGGGGGATCAATCAGCCCCAGCATTTT.